This entry is about one T cell receptor beta chain. Antigen specificity is unknown. The sample originates from a study of T cell responses to AZD1222 COVID-19 vaccine. Broader study findings: An increase in Spike-specific TCR breadth and depth was observed after two AZD1222 doses. With dominance at 160-218 and 743-854, vaccine-associated CD4 TCRs spanned spike.

TCRdb's copy holds only in-frame clones and misses some; the assay was immunoSEQ multiplex PCR. The table has more than 85,000 clones, 90% to 95% seen once. The CDR3 loop spans 14 amino acids. From germline, CDR1 is WSHSY and CDR2 SAAADI. The ends lost 6 bases at V and 5 bases at J; junction bases unmatched: 4. The chain uses TRBV10-2 and TRBJ2-1; 10 nucleotides line up with TRBD2. This TCR came from an adult in good health. Sequences were derived from peripheral blood, sampled on day 0 of AZD1222 vaccination. The CDR3 spells CASRIAGGHNEQFF. The CDR3 region has the DNA TGCGCCAGCAGGATAGCGGGGGGCCACAATGAGCAGTTCTTC.